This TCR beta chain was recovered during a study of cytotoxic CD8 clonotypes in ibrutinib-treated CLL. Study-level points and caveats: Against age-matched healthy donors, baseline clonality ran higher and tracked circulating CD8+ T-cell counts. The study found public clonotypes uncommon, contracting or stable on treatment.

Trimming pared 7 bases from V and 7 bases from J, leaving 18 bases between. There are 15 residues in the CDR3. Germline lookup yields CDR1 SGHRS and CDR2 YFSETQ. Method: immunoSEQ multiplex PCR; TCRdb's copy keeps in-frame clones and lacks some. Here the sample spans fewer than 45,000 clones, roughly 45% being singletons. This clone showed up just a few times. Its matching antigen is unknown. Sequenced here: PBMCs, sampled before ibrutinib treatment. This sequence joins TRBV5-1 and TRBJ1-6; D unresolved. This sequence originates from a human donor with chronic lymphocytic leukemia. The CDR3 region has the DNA TGCGCCAGCGGTTCAGCTGCGGGCAGGAATTCACCCCTCCACTTT. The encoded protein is CASGSAAGRNSPLHF.